The T cell receptor (beta chain) described here comes from a study of shared clonotypes between healthy human individuals. Points from the study as a whole: It was the non-shared clonotypes that had lower generation probabilities than clonotypes shared by all four donors. Shared clonotypes: 4.5% to 6% naive CD4, around 3.7% naive CD8, 2.3% memory CD4, 0.4% memory CD8. Larger estimated richness was generally recorded for naive subsets relative to memory subsets.

This clone was detected once. Its target is unknown. Assay runs were performed at deep level. Libraries were prepared by immunoSEQ multiplex PCR; TCRdb keeps only in-frame clonotypes and omits some of them. The data hold around 1.9 million clones, with about 94% observed a single time. CDR3 length: 17 amino acids. V gave up 2 bases and J gave up 0 bases, with 17 bases separating them. The germline CDR1 and CDR2 sequences are MNHEY and SMNVEV (reference sequence). Positive CCR7 selection of CD45RO-negative cells yielded the naive CD8 cells, and terminally differentiated effector memory CD45RA+ cells were excluded.

This sequence was found in a man aged 18 to 35 in good health. Some clones in this sample may be carry-over from other donors' samples. The J gene is TRBJ2-7, the V gene TRBV27; the D gene is possibly TRBD1 (7 bases). The sequenced material came from naive CD8+ T cells from PBMCs. CDR3 loop: CASSLRWQGEDSYEQYF. CDR3 sequence (DNA): TGTGCCAGCAGTTTACGCTGGCAGGGGGAGGACTCCTACGAGCAGTACTTC.